The next 22 T cell receptor beta chains were all read from a single sample in a study of Graves' ophthalmopathy and Graves' hyperthyroidism (dated by TCRdb to the late 2010s). This sample was sequenced with an Illumina HiSeq 2000. TCR beta CDR3 regions were amplified from RNA transcripts for repertoire sequencing. A first-round RT-PCR used HTBI primers with the Qiagen OneStep RT-PCR kit, followed by a second-round multiplex PCR, size selection and purification. The raw public data were reprocessed by TCRdb itself: fastp quality trimming at Q25, MiXCR clonotype calling, in-frame beta chains only. Merged by CDR3 protein, the rows form single entries marked with the most common genes and DNA. Present in this sample are some 750,000 distinct CDR3 sequences, approximately 40% of which were seen just once. The biggest ten clones account for roughly 46% of the sample. Input material: peripheral blood. All receptors come from an adult man with Graves' ophthalmopathy.

This clonotype was counted ten times or more. The rearrangement uses TRBV10-3 and TRBJ2-6; 9 bases align to TRBD1. Per the germline V gene, CDR1 is ENHRY and CDR2 is SYGVKD. V shed 0 bases and J 0 bases; nucleotides not matched to a gene: 6. The CDR3 is 19 amino acids. The DNA of the CDR3 is TGTGCCATCAGTGAGTCGTTCGGGACAGGGAGCTCTGGGGCCAACGTCCTGACTTTC. Protein product: CAISESFGTGSSGANVLTF.

The chain couples TRBV25-1 to TRBJ1-1; D gene unclear. Between the trimmed V and J ends, which lost 4 bases and 3 bases, there was a span of 9 bases. The V gene's germline CDR1 is MGHDK and CDR2 SYGVNS. This CDR3 has 13 residues. DNA of the CDR3: TGTGCCAGCAGTGCAAGGTGGGACACTGAAGCTTTCTTT. Translation gives CASSARWDTEAFF.

Notes on this clonotype: This may come from a read error, since a much larger clone is one base off. The gene calls are TRBV20-1 and TRBJ2-5, with TRBD2 matching 7 bases. From germline, CDR1 is DFQATT and CDR2 SNEGSKA (reference sequence). CDR3 size: 14 residues. The J segment lost 4 bases and the V segment lost 1 base, leaving 6 bases of the junction unmatched. As DNA, the CDR3 is TGCAGTGCTAGAGTCGGCGGGGGAGCAGAGACCCAGTACTTC. Protein: CSARVGGGAETQYF.

The gene calls are TRBV2 and TRBJ2-7; no reliable D call. The CDR3 runs to 14 residues. CDR1 and CDR2 (germline): SNHLY, FYNNEI. The V end was cut by 8 bases, the J end by 0 bases, with 14 bases between. CDR3 bases: TGTGCCAGCTCACCATGGGCCATCTCCTACGAGCAGTACTTC. Its translation: CASSPWAISYEQYF.

Turning to this clonotype: This sequence may be a read error, since a much larger clone differs from it by one base. The chain links TRBV7-9 to TRBJ1-2; 7 nucleotides match TRBD1. The CDR3 totals 13 residues. Germline CDR1 reads SEHNR; CDR2 reads FQNEAQ (reference sequence). Germline trimming cut 5 bases from V and 10 bases from J; bases unmatched to any gene: 10. CDR3 protein: CASSPRQGLLYTF. The CDR3 region has the DNA TGTGCCAGCAGCCCAAGACAGGGACTCCTCTACACCTTC.

This clonotype has at least ten counts. The CDR3 nucleotides are TGTGCCATCAGTGACGTAGGTAGAGCTAACTATGGCTACACCTTC. Encoded protein: CAISDVGRANYGYTF. V is TRBV10-3 and J is TRBJ1-2; D unclear. Trimming left V 3 bases short and J 0 bases short, with 11 bases between. The CDR3 consists of 15 residues. Looked up from germline, CDR1 is ENHRY and CDR2 is SYGVKD.

This sequence joins TRBV25-1 and TRBJ2-2, with 9 bases lining up with TRBD1. V gave up 4 bases and J gave up 7 bases; unmatched junction bases: 7. This CDR3 has 15 amino acids. CDR1 is MGHDK, CDR2 SYGVNS, per germline. CDR3 sequence reads: CASSARQGVVGELFF. DNA for the CDR3: TGTGCCAGCAGTGCCAGACAGGGGGTGGTCGGGGAGCTGTTTTTT.

This clonotype was observed a few times. J is TRBJ2-7 and V is TRBV11-2; TRBD2 matches 13 bases. V trimming: 1 base; J trimming: 4 bases; junction bases outside the gene matches: 4. The CDR3 covers 16 residues. The germline gives CDR1 SGHAT, CDR2 FQNNGV. For the CDR3, the DNA is TGTGCCAGCAGCTTAGGGGGACTAGCGGGAAAATACGAGCAGTACTTC. It codes for CASSLGGLAGKYEQYF.

Details on this clonotype: A much larger clone lies a single base off, so this may be a read error. This chain connects TRBV29-1 to TRBJ2-7; 11 bases are a match to TRBD2. The CDR3 has 15 amino acids. Germline V gene data show CDR1 as SQVTM and CDR2 as ANQGSEA. Trimming removed 7 bases from V and 2 bases from J; junction bases left unmatched: 10. The CDR3 spells CSALGLAGGTYEQYF. The CDR3, as DNA: TGCAGCGCCCTTGGACTAGCGGGCGGGACCTACGAGCAGTACTTC.

V is TRBV7-9 and J is TRBJ2-7; maybe TRBD2 (6 bases). V dropped 4 bases and J dropped 6 bases, with 22 bases sitting between them. Germline CDR1 and CDR2: SEHNR and FQNEAQ (reference sequence). This CDR3 is 16 amino acids long. The CDR3 is CASSSWGGTAVSEQYF. In nucleotides, the CDR3 is TGTGCCAGCAGCTCATGGGGCGGGACCGCTGTCTCCGAGCAGTACTTC.

This clonotype showed up just once. This sequence joins TRBV2 and TRBJ1-6, with 10 bases aligning to TRBD1. With V trimmed by 6 bases and J by 8 bases, 7 bases remained unmatched. The CDR3 sequence is 15 residues long. Germline CDR1 is SNHLY and CDR2 is FYNNEI. CDR3: CASSYDRGLYSPLHF. The CDR3 region has the DNA TGTGCCAGCAGCTACGACAGGGGGCTTTATTCACCCCTCCACTTT.

CDR3 sequence reads: CASSRQGAGYEQYF. CDR3 nucleotide sequence: TGTGCCAGTAGTCGACAGGGGGCCGGGTACGAGCAGTACTTC. The gene calls are TRBV19 and TRBJ2-7; 10 bases map to TRBD1. The junction had 5 bases not matched to a gene; V was cut back by 5 bases and J by 4 bases. The CDR3 runs 14 residues. Germline lookup yields CDR1 LNHDA and CDR2 SQIVND (reference sequence).

This clonotype appeared a few times. This chain connects TRBV7-9 to TRBJ2-2; D unclear. The CDR3 is 15 amino acids. The germline V and J ends were trimmed by 1 base and 0 bases, with 6 bases remaining between them. Germline V CDR1 and CDR2: SEHNR, FQNEAQ (reference sequence). CDR3 sequence reads: CASSLGPTNTGELFF. In DNA form, the CDR3 reads TGTGCCAGCAGCTTAGGGCCTACGAACACCGGGGAGCTGTTTTTT.

The chain links TRBV25-1 to TRBJ2-3; D gene uncertain. The V gene lost 6 bases and the J gene lost 4 bases, with 11 bases spanning the gap. The CDR3 sequence is 13 residues long. From germline, CDR1 is MGHDK and CDR2 SYGVNS. The CDR3 loop is CASSLARADTQYF. CDR3 in DNA: TGTGCCAGCAGCTTGGCTCGAGCAGATACGCAGTATTTT. The variable domain in full, completed from reference TRBV25-1 and TRBJ2-3, reads EADIYQTPRYLVIGTGKKITLECSQTMGHDKMYWYQQDPGMELHLIHYSYGVNSTEKGDLSSESTVSRIRTEHFPLTLESARPSHTSQYLCASSLARADTQYFGPGTRLTVL.

This clonotype was counted many times. This sequence joins TRBV29-1 and TRBJ2-2; TRBD2 matches at 12 bases. V lost 5 bases to trimming and J lost 0 bases; unmatched junction nucleotides: 7. The CDR3 runs 17 residues. From germline, CDR1 is SQVTM and CDR2 ANQGSEA. The CDR3 nucleotides are TGCAGCGTTCGACTAGCGGGGGTCGCATCGAACACCGGGGAGCTGTTTTTT. Translation: CSVRLAGVASNTGELFF.

This clonotype appeared many times. V gene TRBV7-6 combines with J gene TRBJ2-7; either TRBD1 or TRBD2 may fit D (6 bases each). V was pared by 1 base and J by 5 bases, with 12 bases between. Germline V gives CDR1 SGHVS, CDR2 FNYEAQ. CDR3 size: 14 residues. In DNA, the CDR3 is TGTGCCAGCAGCTTAGGGGGGGCTCTGAACGAGCAGTACTTC. Protein sequence: CASSLGGALNEQYF.

The genes are TRBV7-9 and TRBJ2-5; no clear D gene. The V end lost 5 bases, the J end lost 2 bases, and 12 bases lay between the germline ends. This CDR3 has 14 amino acids. Germline V lookup: CDR1 SEHNR, CDR2 FQNEAQ (reference sequence). The DNA for the CDR3 is TGTGCCAGCAGCAACCAGGTAGAACAAGAGACCCAGTACTTC. Its translation is CASSNQVEQETQYF.

This clonotype showed up just a few times. The V gene is TRBV2, the J gene TRBJ2-7; D is possibly TRBD1 (5 bases). The V gene lost 3 bases and the J gene lost 3 bases, with 6 bases spanning the gap. CDR3 length: 12 amino acids. Germline CDR1 reads SNHLY; CDR2 reads FYNNEI. This chain's CDR3 is CASSDRDYEQYF. CDR3 nucleotides: TGTGCCAGCAGTGACAGGGACTACGAGCAGTACTTC.

The chain links TRBV7-9 to TRBJ2-6; 8 bases align to TRBD1. Looked up from germline, CDR1 is SEHNR and CDR2 is FQNEAQ (reference sequence). The CDR3 loop spans 16 amino acids. The junction had 8 bases not matched to a gene; V was cut back by 6 bases and J by 4 bases. The chain's CDR3 is CASSKTGERGANVLTF. The CDR3 nucleotides are TGTGCCAGCAGTAAGACAGGGGAGAGGGGGGCCAACGTCCTGACTTTC. Full variable domain (remainder filled in from reference TRBV7-9 and TRBJ2-6): DTGVSQNPRHKITKRGQNVTFRCDPISEHNRLYWYRQTLGQGPEFLTYFQNEAQLEKSRLLSDRFSAERPKGSFSTLEIQRTEQGDSAMYLCASSKTGERGANVLTFGAGSRLTVL.

This rearrangement joins TRBV11-2 to TRBJ2-7, with D perhaps matching TRBD2 (6 bases). The CDR3 length is 16 residues. Trimming stripped 6 bases from V and 0 bases from J, with 18 bases between. Germline assignment: CDR1 SGHAT and CDR2 FQNNGV. CDR3 in DNA: TGTGCCAGCAGGTTTGGTAGCGGCCTAAACTCCTACGAGCAGTACTTC. It encodes CASRFGSGLNSYEQYF.

The V and J genes are TRBV19 and TRBJ2-7; D may correspond to TRBD1 or TRBD2 (5 bases each). The CDR3 has 15 amino acids. The germline gives CDR1 LNHDA, CDR2 SQIVND (reference sequence). Trimming took off 5 bases at V and 3 bases at J, with 17 bases between the two ends. The CDR3 bases are TGTGCCAGTAGTTCATCTACGACAGAGGGCTACGAGCAGTACTTC. Its protein product is CASSSSTTEGYEQYF.

Points on this clonotype: Relative to the germline gene, one junction end is altered; a read error may explain this. The chain has TRBV9 and TRBJ2-5; TRBD1 is a possible D gene (6 bases). The CDR3 loop spans 17 amino acids. CDR1 SGDLS and CDR2 YYNGEE come from the germline V gene. Here the CDR3 reads CAGSVALGDIVQETQYF. In DNA, the CDR3 is TGTGCCGGCAGCGTAGCTCTAGGGGACATAGTCCAAGAGACCCAGTACTTC.